The 9 T cell receptor beta chains presented below share a single source sample, sequenced in a study of breast tumors, draining lymph nodes, adjacent tissues. The lymph nodes were axillary draining lymph nodes from breast cancer patients. TCRdb reprocessed the multiplex PCR reads with MiXCR, giving one entry per CDR3 protein. The profile shows some 130,000 distinct CDR3 sequences, 21% of them singletons. The sequenced sample was axillary lymph node tissue. The receptors were gathered from a female donor with breast cancer. Some clones in this sample may be carry-over from other donors' samples.

There are many counts of this clonotype. V is TRBV20-1 and J is TRBJ2-5, with 9 bases aligning to TRBD2. V shed 3 bases and J 0 bases; nucleotides not matched to a gene: 14. The CDR3 spans 18 residues. From germline, CDR1 is DFQATT and CDR2 SNEGSKA (reference sequence). The CDR3 loop reads CSASEASGTKFYQETQYF. Here the CDR3 DNA reads TGCAGTGCTAGTGAGGCTAGCGGGACTAAGTTTTACCAAGAGACCCAGTACTTC.

The chain links TRBV19 to TRBJ1-3; D is uncertain. The germline V gene has CDR1 LNHDA and CDR2 SQIVND (reference sequence). The CDR3 consists of 15 residues. Trimming shortened V by 1 base and J by 2 bases, and 9 bases separated the two germline ends. The CDR3 loop reads CASSIVSGTGNTIYF. CDR3 nucleotides: TGTGCCAGTAGTATAGTTTCGGGTACTGGAAACACCATATATTTT.

V and J are TRBV19 and TRBJ2-2; D ambiguous. The CDR3 is 14 residues long. V shed 1 base and J shed 3 bases, with 6 bases lying between them. The V gene's germline CDR1 is LNHDA and CDR2 SQIVND (reference sequence). For the CDR3, the DNA is TGTGCCAGTAGTATAGGGGCTTACACCGGGGAGCTGTTTTTT. Translated: CASSIGAYTGELFF.

This clonotype was counted once. Possible read error: a much larger clone is one base away. The rearrangement links TRBV7-6 to TRBJ2-1; 9 bases match TRBD2. Germline V gives CDR1 SGHVS, CDR2 FNYEAQ. The CDR3 is 15 amino acids. CDR3 DNA: TGTGCCTGCAGCCGACTAGCGGCCTCCTACAATGAGCAGTTCTTC. It encodes CACSRLAASYNEQFF.

About this clonotype itself: This could be a read error, since a much larger clone is one nucleotide away. This chain links TRBV3-1 with TRBJ2-3; no firm D call. CDR3 size: 14 residues. Germline CDR1 reads LGHDT; CDR2 reads YNNKEL (reference sequence). CDR3 coding DNA: TGTGCCAACAGCCTCCGCTACGTCACAGATACGCAGTATTTT. Translation gives CANSLRYVTDTQYF.

The table lists this clonotype with many counts. V and J are TRBV7-8 and TRBJ2-7; D not certain. The CDR3 runs to 12 residues. Germline CDR1 is SGHVS and CDR2 is FQNEAQ. The ends were cut back, 2 bases at V and 3 bases at J, with 5 bases in the middle. The CDR3 DNA reads as TGTGCCAGCAGCTTATTTGGCTACGAGCAGTACTTC. Amino acid sequence: CASSLFGYEQYF.

As regards this clonotype: A much larger clone sits a single nucleotide away, making a read error possible. The chain combines TRBV6-5 with TRBJ1-2, with D possibly being TRBD1 (5 bases). The CDR3 has 14 residues. The V gene's germline CDR1 is MNHEY and CDR2 SVGAGI. The CDR3 nucleotides are TGTGCCAGCAGTAAATATGACAGAAACTATAGCTACACCTTC. Amino acid sequence: CASSKYDRNYSYTF.

The sample holds many counts of this clonotype. The chain links TRBV20-1 to TRBJ2-2; 7 positions match TRBD2. With V trimmed by 3 bases and J by 1 base, 8 bases remained unmatched. The CDR3 is 16 residues long. Germline V CDR1 and CDR2: DFQATT, SNEGSKA (reference sequence). CDR3 in amino acids: CSARGIGGRNTGELFF. CDR3 sequence (DNA): TGCAGTGCTAGGGGGATTGGCGGGAGGAACACCGGGGAGCTGTTTTTT.

This clonotype occurred many times. The chain combines TRBV24-1 with TRBJ2-3; no clear D gene. Germline V lookup: CDR1 KGHDR, CDR2 SFDVKD. V gave up 3 bases and J gave up 3 bases, with 15 bases separating them. The CDR3 covers 16 residues. DNA for the CDR3: TGTGCCACCAGTGATCCTAGATCAGCTCCTACAGATACGCAGTATTTT. As protein: CATSDPRSAPTDTQYF.